The 21 T cell receptor beta chains in this list originate from one sample, sequenced in a study of T cells in Graves' hyperthyroidism and ophthalmopathy. Template material for amplifying TCR beta CDR3 regions consisted of RNA transcripts. The HTBI primer set served for first-round RT-PCR of the TCR CDR3. MiXCR, run by TCRdb on the multiplex PCR reads, gives a single entry per CDR3 protein. The sample carries 600,000 to 700,000 distinct CDR3 sequences, 14% to 15% recorded once. The sample comprised blood. These receptors were taken from a woman aged 40 to 50 with Graves' ophthalmopathy.

This clonotype was observed at least ten times. The genes are TRBV28 and TRBJ1-1; a possible D gene is TRBD1 (6 bases). Germline V gene lookup returns CDR1 MDHEN and CDR2 SYDVKM. This CDR3 spans 15 amino acids. Deletions cut 4 bases from V and 0 bases from J, with 12 bases between. This CDR3 reads CASSSGQPMNTEAFF. DNA of the CDR3: TGTGCCAGCAGTTCTGGACAGCCCATGAACACTGAAGCTTTCTTT.

This clonotype appeared many times. V is TRBV24-1 and J is TRBJ1-5; D gene unclear. The CDR3 covers 12 residues. Trimming removed 2 bases from V and 5 bases from J, with 3 bases in between. The germline gives CDR1 KGHDR, CDR2 SFDVKD. The CDR3: CATSDSDQPQHF. The CDR3 DNA sequence: TGTGCCACCAGTGATTCGGATCAGCCCCAGCATTTT.

This clonotype occurred a few times. In DNA, the CDR3 is TGTGCCAGCAGTCCGAGGGGGGGGGCAGAGTTGGAGACCCAGTACTTC. It yields the protein CASSPRGGAELETQYF. The chain links TRBV28 to TRBJ2-5, with TRBD2 as a possible D gene (7 bases). V lost 5 bases and J 5 bases, leaving 21 bases between the germline ends. The CDR3 runs to 16 residues. The germline CDR1 and CDR2 sequences are MDHEN and SYDVKM.

This clonotype was recorded at least ten times. The gene calls are TRBV10-3 and TRBJ1-1; D gene uncertain. The V gene lost 3 bases and the J gene lost 3 bases, with 11 bases spanning the gap. CDR3 size: 14 residues. Germline lookup yields CDR1 ENHRY and CDR2 SYGVKD. CDR3 in amino acids: CAISDRGTDTEAFF. The CDR3 DNA follows: TGTGCCATCAGTGATCGGGGTACCGACACTGAAGCTTTCTTT.

This clonotype was detected many times. The chain combines TRBV14 with TRBJ2-4; the D gene could be TRBD1 or TRBD2 (6 bases each). The V gene's germline CDR1 is SGHDN and CDR2 FVKESK. The CDR3 has 14 residues. Trimming stripped 4 bases from V and 3 bases from J, with 10 bases between. The CDR3 nucleotides read TGTGCCAGCAGCCCAAGGGGGGTCAAAAACATTCAGTACTTC. The encoded protein is CASSPRGVKNIQYF.

The V and J genes are TRBV20-1 and TRBJ2-7; perhaps TRBD1 as D (5 bases). The CDR3 consists of 13 residues. V was trimmed by 3 bases and J by 2 bases, leaving 11 bases between them. Germline-derived CDR1 and CDR2 are DFQATT and SNEGSKA (reference sequence). CDR3 protein: CSASWGATYEQYF. As DNA, the CDR3 is TGCAGTGCTAGTTGGGGCGCGACCTACGAGCAGTACTTC.

This clonotype was picked up many times. The V and J genes are TRBV28 and TRBJ1-2; D is undetermined. This CDR3 has 14 residues. Germline assignment: CDR1 MDHEN and CDR2 SYDVKM. V was shortened by 3 bases and J by 1 base, with 9 bases between the two germline ends. CDR3 sequence: CASSFTTDNYGYTF. The CDR3 nucleotides are TGTGCCAGCAGTTTCACTACAGATAACTATGGCTACACCTTC.

Ten or more counts support this clonotype. The chain links TRBV27 to TRBJ2-5; D possibly matches TRBD1 or TRBD2 (6 bases each). The germline CDR1 and CDR2 sequences are MNHEY and SMNVEV (reference sequence). The V end lost 7 bases, the J end lost 5 bases, and 11 bases lay between the germline ends. The CDR3 is 12 amino acids. The CDR3 spells CASTQGGETQYF. CDR3 coding DNA: TGTGCCAGCACCCAAGGGGGGGAGACCCAGTACTTC.

The chain employs TRBV6-1 and TRBJ1-2, with TRBD1 matching 9 bases. CDR1 MNHNS and CDR2 SASEGT come from the germline V gene. CDR3 length equals 13 residues. Trimming took 7 bases from V and 5 from J; bases not matched to a gene: 5. CDR3 DNA sequence: TGTGCCAGCAACCTAGGACAGGGGTATGGCTACACCTTC. It specifies CASNLGQGYGYTF.

This clonotype has at least ten counts. V gene TRBV20-1 combines with J gene TRBJ1-1; D is uncertain. The CDR3 runs to 14 residues. V lost 0 bases, J lost 3 bases, and 11 bases lay in between. CDR1 DFQATT and CDR2 SNEGSKA come from the germline V gene (reference sequence). This CDR3 reads CSARDWQAYTEAFF. CDR3 in DNA: TGCAGTGCTAGAGATTGGCAGGCCTACACTGAAGCTTTCTTT.

This clonotype has ten or more counts. V and J are TRBV11-2 and TRBJ2-2; D may be TRBD1 (5 bases). Germline V gene sequence: CDR1 SGHAT, CDR2 FQNNGV. This CDR3 comprises 18 residues. Deletions cut 5 bases from V and 6 bases from J, with 25 bases between. The CDR3 sequence: CASSPRGLTSVDSGELFF. The CDR3 DNA reads as TGTGCCAGCAGCCCTAGGGGTTTGACTTCAGTTGACTCCGGGGAGCTGTTTTTT.

This clonotype has a count of ten or more. The chain is built from TRBV20-1 and TRBJ2-7; perhaps D is TRBD1 or TRBD2 (5 bases each). V was cut by 3 bases and J by 3 bases, with 12 bases left in between. The CDR3 runs 13 residues. Germline lookup yields CDR1 DFQATT and CDR2 SNEGSKA (reference sequence). The CDR3 bases are TGCAGTGCTAGTATCCAGGGACGCTACGAGCAGTACTTC. Its translation: CSASIQGRYEQYF.

Ten or more counts support this clonotype. This chain joins TRBV19 and TRBJ2-5; TRBD1 matches at 7 bases. Trimming took 1 base from V and 5 from J; bases not matched to a gene: 13. The CDR3 runs 17 residues. Germline V gene lookup returns CDR1 LNHDA and CDR2 SQIVND (reference sequence). The CDR3 spells CASSIGQGVSLRETQYF. The DNA of the CDR3 is TGTGCCAGTAGTATAGGACAGGGTGTTTCCCTCAGGGAGACCCAGTACTTC.

The chain employs TRBV30 and TRBJ2-3; TRBD2 agrees at 7 bases. The CDR3 consists of 14 residues. V was pared by 4 bases and J by 3 bases, with 7 bases of the junction left unmatched. Per germline, CDR1 GTSNPN and CDR2 SVGIG (reference sequence). The CDR3 here is CAWNFGGSTDTQYF. The CDR3 DNA follows: TGTGCCTGGAACTTCGGCGGGAGTACAGATACGCAGTATTTT.

This clonotype was counted many times. The V call is TRBV20-1, the J call TRBJ2-7; D may be TRBD2 (5 bases). This CDR3 contains 15 residues. The V and J ends lost 6 bases and 0 bases respectively, with 18 bases between them. Germline lookup yields CDR1 DFQATT and CDR2 SNEGSKA (reference sequence). Written as DNA, the CDR3 is TGCAGTGCAAACCCGCGGGTGGGTTCCTCCTACGAGCAGTACTTC. It codes for CSANPRVGSSYEQYF.

This clonotype has a count of ten or more. The chain is built from TRBV12-3 or TRBV12-4 and TRBJ2-7; 11 bases map to TRBD2. The CDR3 has 15 amino acids. The V and J ends lost 5 bases and 2 bases, in that order; junction bases with no gene match: 5. The CDR3 is CASSPRLAGPYEQYF. CDR3 coding DNA: TGTGCCAGCAGTCCACGACTAGCGGGACCCTACGAGCAGTACTTC.

This chain uses TRBV6-5 with TRBJ1-2; TRBD1 aligns across 11 bases. Trimming took 4 bases from V and 4 from J; bases not matched to a gene: 8. The CDR3 runs to 16 residues. Germline-derived CDR1 and CDR2 are MNHEY and SVGAGI. In DNA form, the CDR3 reads TGTGCCAGCAGTTCCCCCGGGACAGGGGGTGGCTATGGCTACACCTTC. This translates into CASSSPGTGGGYGYTF.

This clonotype was seen at least ten times. J is TRBJ1-1 and V is TRBV12-3 or TRBV12-4; D remains unclear. The CDR3 consists of 12 residues. The V and J ends lost 7 bases and 10 bases respectively, with 16 bases between them. The CDR3 DNA reads TGTGCCAGCACCGACGTTCCGGCGGCAGCTTTCTTT. Translation gives CASTDVPAAAFF.

At least ten counts were recorded for this clonotype. CDR3 nucleotide sequence: TGTGCCAGCAGTTGGAGCTGGACCGGGGAGCTGTTTTTT. Its protein is CASSWSWTGELFF. This chain joins TRBV6-2 or TRBV6-3 and TRBJ2-2; D is unresolved. Between the trimmed V and J ends, which lost 4 bases and 5 bases, there was a span of 8 bases. Germline-derived CDR1 and CDR2 are MNHEY and SVGEGT. The CDR3 spans 13 residues.

This chain uses TRBV6-5 with TRBJ2-5; 7 bases agree with TRBD2. With 4 bases clipped from V and 5 bases from J, the junction kept 4 bases outside the gene matches. Looked up from germline, CDR1 is MNHEY and CDR2 is SVGAGI. This CDR3 spans 13 amino acids. The CDR3 spells CASSWEGPETQYF. Written as DNA, the CDR3 is TGTGCCAGCAGTTGGGAGGGCCCGGAGACCCAGTACTTC.

This clonotype was detected a few times. The chain uses TRBV7-3 and TRBJ1-2; 7 bases line up with TRBD1. Germline V gene sequence: CDR1 SGHTA, CDR2 FQGTGA. The CDR3 is 15 amino acids. Trimming cost V 5 bases and J 0 bases; bases outside gene matches: 6. DNA for the CDR3: TGTGCCAGCAGCCCACGGGACAGAACTAACTATGGCTACACCTTC. Translation: CASSPRDRTNYGYTF.